The sample holds one count of the clone carrying this T cell receptor beta chain. Antigen: not known. RNA was isolated and reverse transcribed to cDNA, the sequencing template. The protocol was immunoSEQ multiplex PCR, while the TCRdb copy is restricted to in-frame clones and leaves out a portion. The sample consists of around 190,000 clones, over 60% of them appearing once. V lost 4 bases, J lost 10 bases, and 10 bases lay in between. The germline V gene has CDR1 SQVTM and CDR2 ANQGSEA. This CDR3 region has 10 residues. The data originate from a study of CD8+ T cells in alopecia areata. For the study at large: Tofacitinib was taken orally by treated patients, and the dose was 5 to 10 mg twice daily. Study observations and caveats: Many expanded lesional clones persisted in scalp and blood during tofacitinib treatment.

Treatment indicated: oral pan-JAK inhibitor, 5-10 mg twice daily. The V call is TRBV29-1, the J call TRBJ1-1; tentatively, D is TRBD1 (5 bases). Material: CD4+ T cells sorted from blood, obtained at week 4, from a patient treated with tofacitinib. This TCR came from a human donor with alopecia areata. CDR3 region: CSVGQGGAFF. The CDR3 DNA sequence: TGCAGCGTTGGCCAGGGAGGAGCTTTCTTT. Supplemented by reference TRBV29-1 and TRBJ1-1, the full variable domain reads SAVISQKPSRDICQRGTSLTIQCQVDSQVTMMFWYRQQPGQSLTLIATANQGSEATYESGFVIDKFPISRPNLTFSTLTVSNMSPEDSSIYLCSVGQGGAFFGQGTRLTVV.